Presented here are 21 T cell receptor beta chains from one specimen sequenced in a study of identical twins (dated by TCRdb to the mid-2010s). The library relied on 5' RACE. TCRdb shows the sequencer as Illumina HiSeq 2000. Using fastp at Q25 and MiXCR, TCRdb reprocessed the public reads and kept productive beta chains. Identical CDR3 proteins give one entry, which carries the most common genes and DNA. This sample lists roughly 700,000 distinct CDR3 sequences; over 8.5% were detected once. The ten largest clones add up to 0.75% to 1% of the sample. The same sample was also used in a study of yellow fever vaccine responses in identical twins.

Sequencing input: PBMCs. The source of these receptors is a woman younger than 35 in good health.

This clonotype was counted at least ten times. This chain connects TRBV12-3 or TRBV12-4 to TRBJ1-4; 8 bases are a match to TRBD1. The ends lost 1 base at V and 8 bases at J; junction bases unmatched: 6. The CDR3 has 15 amino acids. The CDR3 is CASSLGPDREEKLFF. For the CDR3, the DNA is TGTGCCAGCAGTTTAGGTCCGGACAGGGAAGAAAAACTGTTTTTT.

V and J are TRBV5-4 and TRBJ1-1, with a tentative D call TRBD1 (6 bases). V was shortened by 7 bases and J by 3 bases, with 22 bases between the two germline ends. CDR1 and CDR2 (germline): SGHNT, YYREEE (reference sequence). The CDR3 covers 16 residues. The CDR3 region is CASSWGGARSDTEAFF. As DNA, the CDR3 is TGTGCCAGCTCGTGGGGGGGGGCGCGATCGGACACTGAAGCTTTCTTT.

This chain joins TRBV12-3 or TRBV12-4 and TRBJ2-5; the D gene is possibly TRBD2 (6 bases). The CDR3 is made up of 14 amino acids. V was trimmed by 1 base and J by 2 bases, leaving 8 bases between them. The CDR3 spells CASSLVTRQETQYF. DNA for the CDR3: TGTGCCAGCAGTTTAGTGACTAGGCAAGAGACCCAGTACTTC.

This clonotype has ten or more counts. One junction end does not reproduce the germline sequence, and a read error may be involved. This sequence joins TRBV5-8 and TRBJ2-7, with D uncertain. In germline, CDR1 is SGHTS, CDR2 YDEGEE. The CDR3 consists of 12 residues. The CDR3 here is CASSFRTYGQYF. In DNA, the CDR3 is TGTGCCAGCAGCTTTCGAACCTACGGGCAGTACTTC.

Many counts were recorded for this clonotype. This chain links TRBV7-2 with TRBJ2-7, with D hard to call. V was pared by 2 bases and J by 7 bases, with 9 bases between. Germline values: CDR1 SGHTA, CDR2 FQGNSA. CDR3 length: 12 residues. CDR3 amino acids: CASSLKGTEQYF. For the CDR3, the DNA is TGTGCCAGCAGCTTAAAAGGTACAGAGCAGTACTTC.

The chain joins TRBV5-1 to TRBJ2-1; 10 bases fit TRBD1. With 4 bases clipped from V and 2 bases from J, the junction kept 6 bases outside the gene matches. Germline V CDR1 and CDR2: SGHRS, YFSETQ. The CDR3 has 16 residues. CDR3 loop: CASSPLGTGAYNEQFF. CDR3 DNA: TGCGCCAGCAGCCCCCTAGGGACAGGGGCCTACAATGAGCAGTTCTTC.

The chain is built from TRBV24-1 and TRBJ2-5; TRBD1 agrees at 10 bases. Trimming took 3 bases from V and 4 from J; bases not matched to a gene: 4. CDR3 length: 15 residues. Germline values: CDR1 KGHDR, CDR2 SFDVKD. In DNA form, the CDR3 reads TGTGCCACCAGTGATCCCCGGACAGGGGGAGAGACCCAGTACTTC. Residues: CATSDPRTGGETQYF.

This clonotype was seen repeatedly, ten times or more. The V and J genes are TRBV3-1 and TRBJ1-2; the D is unclear. Trimming left V 2 bases short and J 5 bases short, with 6 bases between. Germline V gives CDR1 LGHDT, CDR2 YNNKEL (reference sequence). The CDR3 is 12 amino acids. CDR3 sequence reads: CASSQKNYGYTF. The CDR3 nucleotides read TGTGCCAGCAGCCAAAAGAATTATGGCTACACCTTC.

This clonotype was detected only a few times. The chain joins TRBV28 to TRBJ2-1; TRBD2 agrees at 10 bases. V was clipped by 7 bases and J by 9 bases; unmatched bases: 12. CDR1 is MDHEN, CDR2 SYDVKM, per germline. This CDR3 spans 15 amino acids. The CDR3 is CASTNGASGSGEQFF. The CDR3 DNA reads TGTGCCAGCACCAATGGGGCTAGCGGGAGCGGTGAGCAGTTCTTC.

There are a few counts of this clonotype. The chain employs TRBV18 and TRBJ2-7; a weak D match, TRBD2 (6 bases). The CDR3 is 14 amino acids. The V end was cut by 0 bases, the J end by 4 bases, with 10 bases between. The V gene's germline CDR1 is KGHSH and CDR2 LQKENI. CDR3 loop: CASSPPAGTYEQYF. DNA for the CDR3: TGTGCCAGCTCACCACCGGCCGGGACTTACGAGCAGTACTTC. Full variable domain (rest looked up from reference TRBV18 and TRBJ2-7): NAGVMQNPRHLVRRRGQEARLRCSPMKGHSHVYWYRQLPEEGLKFMVYLQKENIIDESGMPKERFSAEFPKEGPSILRIQQVVRGDSAAYFCASSPPAGTYEQYFGPGTRLTVT.

This clonotype showed up many times. The rearrangement links TRBV12-3 or TRBV12-4 to TRBJ2-5, with 7 bases identical to TRBD2. The CDR3 loop spans 13 amino acids. Trimming removed 4 bases from V and 5 bases from J; junction bases left unmatched: 4. The CDR3 loop is CASSSGGSETQYF. The CDR3 DNA follows: TGTGCCAGCAGTTCTGGCGGGAGTGAGACCCAGTACTTC.

This clonotype has more than one count but fewer than ten. The chain carries TRBV7-2 and TRBJ2-1; possibly TRBD2 for D (6 bases). The CDR3 covers 11 residues. Germline V lookup: CDR1 SGHTA, CDR2 FQGNSA. V dropped 4 bases and J dropped 13 bases, with 11 bases sitting between them. The CDR3 region has the DNA TGTGCCAGCAGCTCCCGCGGGAATCAGTTCTTC. It yields the protein CASSSRGNQFF.

This clonotype was seen a few times. Germline is not matched at one junction end, which may reflect a read error. The chain has TRBV3-1 and TRBJ2-1, with D possibly being TRBD1 (6 bases). The CDR3 is made up of 13 amino acids. Per the germline V gene, CDR1 is LGHDT and CDR2 is YNNKEL (reference sequence). The CDR3 DNA reads TGTGCCAGCAGCCGTAACAGGGAGCACTCAGGAATCTTC. It yields the protein CASSRNREHSGIF.

This clonotype showed up many times. This rearrangement joins TRBV29-1 to TRBJ2-3; D remains ambiguous. The CDR3 is made up of 12 amino acids. V was clipped by 2 bases and J by 2 bases, with 5 bases between them. Germline-derived CDR1 and CDR2 are SQVTM and ANQGSEA. As DNA, the CDR3 is TGCAGCGTTGAAACGAACACAGATACGCAGTATTTT. Its protein is CSVETNTDTQYF.

This clonotype occurred many times. The chain is built from TRBV20-1 and TRBJ2-3; weak D call: TRBD2 (5 bases). There are 15 residues in the CDR3. Germline V gene lookup returns CDR1 DFQATT and CDR2 SNEGSKA (reference sequence). The V end lost 3 bases, the J end lost 1 base, and 14 bases lay between the germline ends. CDR3 DNA: TGCAGTGCTAGTTCTCCCTTTAGCGGCACAGATACGCAGTATTTT. It encodes CSASSPFSGTDTQYF.

Comments on this clonotype: One end of the junction does not line up with germline, which may come from a read error. V is TRBV7-7 and J is TRBJ2-3; 10 positions agree with TRBD2. The CDR3 covers 16 residues. Germline CDR1 is SSHAT and CDR2 is FNYEAQ (reference sequence). The CDR3 spells CASSRGTSARTDTQYF. Here the CDR3 DNA reads TGTGCTAGCAGCCGAGGGACTAGCGCACGCACAGATACGCAGTATTTT.

This clonotype was detected only a few times. The gene calls are TRBV4-3 and TRBJ2-5; D is perhaps TRBD2 (6 bases). V was pared by 0 bases and J by 1 base, with 12 bases between. The CDR3 contains 16 residues. Per the germline V gene, CDR1 is LGHNA and CDR2 is YSLEER. The CDR3 loop is CASSQDWGRTQETQYF. The DNA for the CDR3 is TGCGCCAGCAGCCAAGATTGGGGGAGGACCCAAGAGACCCAGTACTTC.

V usage is TRBV18 and J usage is TRBJ2-7; D not resolved. The CDR3 is made up of 14 amino acids. Germline V CDR1 and CDR2: KGHSH, LQKENI. Trimming removed 3 bases at V and 1 base at J, with 10 bases between. CDR3 protein: CASSPLGASYEQYF. The CDR3 nucleotides are TGTGCCAGCTCACCGCTAGGCGCGTCCTACGAGCAGTACTTC.

This clonotype was found many times. V and J are TRBV27 and TRBJ2-1, with 8 bases that match TRBD2. This CDR3 has 14 residues. Trimming removed 3 bases from V and 5 bases from J; junction bases left unmatched: 3. CDR1 MNHEY and CDR2 SMNVEV come from the germline V gene (reference sequence). In nucleotides, the CDR3 is TGTGCCAGCAGTTTTGGCGGGAGGAACAATGAGCAGTTCTTC. This sequence encodes CASSFGGRNNEQFF.

The rearrangement links TRBV28 to TRBJ2-7, with D possibly TRBD2 on 7 matching bases. CDR1 and CDR2 (germline): MDHEN, SYDVKM. This CDR3 contains 15 residues. Trimming left V 3 bases short and J 4 bases short, with 16 bases between. The CDR3 here is CASSLGGQVHYEQYF. In DNA, the CDR3 is TGTGCCAGCAGTTTGGGGGGGCAGGTTCATTACGAGCAGTACTTC.

The chain joins TRBV5-1 to TRBJ2-3, with TRBD2 matching 10 bases. The trim removed 4 bases at V and 2 bases at J, leaving 7 bases unmatched. This CDR3 has 16 amino acids. Germline values: CDR1 SGHRS, CDR2 YFSETQ. The CDR3 nucleotides are TGCGCCAGCAGCCGGACTAGCGGAGTTACCACAGATACGCAGTATTTT. This sequence encodes CASSRTSGVTTDTQYF.